This T cell receptor beta chain emerged from a study of blood T cell repertoires in COVID-19. Study-wide context: The United States, Italy and Spain were the sources of the acute and convalescent COVID-19 samples. Sources were T cells, B-cell-depleted T cells, or PBMCs; the material itself was cDNA or gDNA.

Original data processing: Amplification with reference gene primers provided the estimates of nucleated cell counts. Repertoires were generated with immunoSEQ multiplex PCR, while TCRdb's copy carries only in-frame clones and drops some. V and J calls and clone size are as listed in that table; D and trimming were resolved from the DNA. In the table there are just under 90,000 clones, approximately 90% of which are singletons. This clone was picked up a small number of times. The receptor's source is a woman at least 80 years old with acute or convalescent COVID-19. The sequenced sample was peripheral blood.

This CDR3 is CASSYDGAGVATQYF. The CDR3 DNA reads as TGTGCCAGCAGTTACGACGGAGCGGGGGTGGCGACCCAGTACTTC. This chain uses TRBV6-2 or TRBV6-3 with TRBJ2-5; 8 bases agree with TRBD2. V trimming: 2 bases; J trimming: 7 bases; junction bases outside the gene matches: 9. Germline values: CDR1 MNHEY, CDR2 SVGEGT. CDR3 length: 15 amino acids.